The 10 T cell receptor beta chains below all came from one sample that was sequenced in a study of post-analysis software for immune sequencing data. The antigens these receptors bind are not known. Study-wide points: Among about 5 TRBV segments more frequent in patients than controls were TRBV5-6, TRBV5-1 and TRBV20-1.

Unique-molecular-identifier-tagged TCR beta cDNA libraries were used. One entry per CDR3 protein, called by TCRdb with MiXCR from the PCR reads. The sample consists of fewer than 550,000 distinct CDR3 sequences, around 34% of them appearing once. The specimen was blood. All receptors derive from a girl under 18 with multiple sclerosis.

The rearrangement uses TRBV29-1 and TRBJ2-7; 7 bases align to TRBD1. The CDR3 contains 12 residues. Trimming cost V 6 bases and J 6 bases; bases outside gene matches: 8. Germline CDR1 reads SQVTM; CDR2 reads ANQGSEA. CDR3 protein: CSVGTGDGEQYF. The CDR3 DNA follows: TGCAGCGTAGGAACAGGGGATGGCGAGCAGTACTTC.

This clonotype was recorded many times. In DNA form, the CDR3 reads TGTGCCAGCGGAATCCCGGAACTAGCGGGGGGGAGTAATGAGCAGTTCTTC. Its protein product is CASGIPELAGGSNEQFF. The chain uses TRBV28 and TRBJ2-1; TRBD2 agrees at 13 bases. The germline CDR1 and CDR2 sequences are MDHEN and SYDVKM. The CDR3 consists of 17 residues. With V trimmed by 8 bases and J by 7 bases, 14 bases remained unmatched.

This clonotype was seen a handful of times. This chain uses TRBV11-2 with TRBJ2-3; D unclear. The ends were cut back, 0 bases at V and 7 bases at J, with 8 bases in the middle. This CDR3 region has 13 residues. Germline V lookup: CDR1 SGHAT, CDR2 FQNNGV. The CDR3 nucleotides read TGTGCCAGCAGCTTAGACTCGCCTTATACGCAGTATTTT. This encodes CASSLDSPYTQYF.

CDR3 amino acids: CASRSLIKGKNIQYF. The DNA for the CDR3 is TGTGCCAGCAGATCCCTCATTAAGGGAAAAAACATTCAGTACTTC. The V gene is TRBV28, the J gene TRBJ2-4; D gene ambiguous. The CDR3 is 15 residues long. V was clipped by 6 bases and J by 4 bases, with 16 bases between them. The germline gives CDR1 MDHEN, CDR2 SYDVKM.

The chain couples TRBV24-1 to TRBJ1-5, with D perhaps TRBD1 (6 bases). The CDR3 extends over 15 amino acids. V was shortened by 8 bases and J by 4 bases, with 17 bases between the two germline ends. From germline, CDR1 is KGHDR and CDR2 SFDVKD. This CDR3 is CATKQGLGGNQPQHF. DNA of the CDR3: TGTGCCACCAAGCAGGGACTAGGGGGGAATCAGCCCCAGCATTTT.

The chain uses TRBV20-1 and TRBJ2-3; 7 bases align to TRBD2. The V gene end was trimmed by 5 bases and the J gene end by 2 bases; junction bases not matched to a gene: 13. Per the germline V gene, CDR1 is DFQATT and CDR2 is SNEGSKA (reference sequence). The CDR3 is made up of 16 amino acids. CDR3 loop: CSAGFLTGGSTDTQYF. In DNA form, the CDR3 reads TGCAGTGCTGGGTTTTTAACGGGGGGTTCCACAGATACGCAGTATTTT.

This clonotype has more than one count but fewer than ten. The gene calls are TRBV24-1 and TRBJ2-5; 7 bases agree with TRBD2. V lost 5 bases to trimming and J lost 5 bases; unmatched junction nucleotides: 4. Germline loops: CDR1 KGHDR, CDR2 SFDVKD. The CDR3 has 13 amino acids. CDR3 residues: CATSVGGTETQYF. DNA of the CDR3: TGTGCCACCAGTGTCGGGGGGACCGAGACCCAGTACTTC.

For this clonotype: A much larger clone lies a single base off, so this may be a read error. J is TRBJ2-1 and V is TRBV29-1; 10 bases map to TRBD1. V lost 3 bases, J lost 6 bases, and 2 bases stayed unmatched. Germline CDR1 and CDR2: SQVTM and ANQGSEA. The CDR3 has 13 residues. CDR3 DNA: TGCAGCGTTGATGGGGACAGGGGCAATGAGCAGTTCTTC. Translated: CSVDGDRGNEQFF.

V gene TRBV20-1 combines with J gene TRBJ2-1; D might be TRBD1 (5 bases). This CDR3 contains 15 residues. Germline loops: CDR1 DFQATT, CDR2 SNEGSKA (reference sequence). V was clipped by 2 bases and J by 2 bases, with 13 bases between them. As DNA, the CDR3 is TGCAGTGCTAGAAACCCAGGGAACCCCTACAATGAGCAGTTCTTC. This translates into CSARNPGNPYNEQFF.

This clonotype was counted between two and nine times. The CDR3 protein is CASSHIQGRQPQHF. The CDR3 DNA is TGTGCCAGCAGTCACATACAGGGTAGGCAGCCCCAGCATTTT. This sequence joins TRBV6-6 and TRBJ1-5; D perhaps matches TRBD1 (6 bases). The CDR3 totals 14 residues. In germline, CDR1 is MNHNY, CDR2 SVGAGI (reference sequence). V lost 5 bases and J 7 bases, leaving 15 bases between the germline ends.